A few counts support the clone carrying this TCR beta chain. Authors' processing steps: The authors estimated nucleated cell counts from reference gene primer amplification. Sequenced by immunoSEQ multiplex PCR; TCRdb stores in-frame clones only, minus some. For V, J and clone size, that table is used; D and trimming come from the DNA. The sample carries 190,000 or so clones, approximately 87% recorded once. The CDR3 contains 14 residues. From germline, CDR1 is MNHEY and CDR2 SVGAGI. V shed 6 bases and J 5 bases; nucleotides not matched to a gene: 6. This entry comes from a study of blood T cell repertoires in COVID-19.

The chain links TRBV6-5 to TRBJ1-5, with 8 nucleotides matching TRBD1. The sequencing input was peripheral blood. The origin of this receptor is a man aged 40-55 years with active or convalescent COVID-19. The CDR3 nucleotides read TGTGCCAGCAGCCGCTCAGGGGGCGATCAGCCCCAGCATTTT. It translates to CASSRSGGDQPQHF.